The 17 T cell receptor beta chains reported below all come from one sample, sequenced in a study of Graves' ophthalmopathy and Graves' hyperthyroidism. Investigators amplified TCR beta CDR3 regions from RNA transcripts. After a first-round RT-PCR with HTBI primers, a second-round multiplex PCR was run. A single record per CDR3 protein comes from TCRdb applying MiXCR to the multiplex PCR reads. The data hold 400,000 to 500,000 distinct CDR3 sequences, with around 21% observed a single time. Sample: peripheral blood. Receptors were obtained from a woman aged 18-29 years with stable Graves' hyperthyroidism.

This clonotype was picked up many times. This chain connects TRBV2 to TRBJ2-5; D gene unclear. Trimming cost V 4 bases and J 6 bases, with 3 bases left between them. Germline CDR1 and CDR2: SNHLY and FYNNEI. The CDR3 spans 10 residues. CDR3: CASSGQTQYF. CDR3 in DNA: TGTGCCAGCAGTGGTCAGACCCAGTACTTC.

The sample holds many counts of this clonotype. The chain links TRBV6-1 to TRBJ2-4, with D perhaps matching TRBD1 (6 bases). The germline CDR1 and CDR2 sequences are MNHNS and SASEGT. Trimming removed 8 bases from V and 5 bases from J, with 13 bases in between. This CDR3 spans 13 amino acids. Here the CDR3 reads CASLGQFENIQYF. Written as DNA, the CDR3 is TGTGCCAGCCTAGGACAGTTTGAAAACATTCAGTACTTC.

This clonotype was detected ten times or more. The V call is TRBV7-3, the J call TRBJ1-1; D is perhaps TRBD1 (6 bases). In germline, CDR1 is SGHTA, CDR2 FQGTGA. Trimming cost V 4 bases and J 2 bases, with 11 bases left between them. The CDR3 consists of 14 residues. In DNA, the CDR3 is TGTGCCAGCAGCTCCGGGACAACTAACACTGAAGCTTTCTTT. It specifies CASSSGTTNTEAFF.

Regarding this clonotype: A single base separates this from a much larger clone, so it may be a read error. This chain links TRBV19 with TRBJ2-2, with D maybe TRBD1 (5 bases). The CDR3 consists of 14 residues. Germline-derived CDR1 and CDR2 are LNHDA and SQIVND (reference sequence). With 5 bases removed from V and 1 base from J, the gap between germline ends came to 8 bases. The CDR3 bases are TGTGCCAGTAGTGCAGGGATGAACACCGGGGAGCTGTTTTTT. Its protein is CASSAGMNTGELFF. Full variable domain (remainder filled in from reference TRBV19 and TRBJ2-2): DGGITQSPKYLFRKEGQNVTLSCEQNLNHDAMYWYRQDPGQGLRLIYYSQIVNDFQKGDIAEGYSVSREKKESFPLTVTSAQKNPTAFYLCASSAGMNTGELFFGEGSRLTVL.

The table lists this clonotype with many counts. V gene TRBV6-5 combines with J gene TRBJ1-1; possibly TRBD1 for D (5 bases). This CDR3 region has 13 residues. The germline V gene has CDR1 MNHEY and CDR2 SVGAGI. Trimming removed 2 bases from V and 9 bases from J, with 13 bases in between. The CDR3 reads CASSYGEAGQAFF. The CDR3 region has the DNA TGTGCCAGCAGTTACGGCGAAGCGGGGCAAGCTTTCTTT.

There are many counts of this clonotype. One junction end does not reproduce the germline sequence, and a read error may be involved. V gene TRBV5-8 combines with J gene TRBJ1-1; D is unresolved. The CDR3 runs to 14 residues. CDR1 is SGHTS and CDR2 is YDEGEE in the germline V gene. CDR3 DNA sequence: TGTGCCAGCAGCTTCGATAGGGCCGCCACTGAAACTTTCTTT. Translating gives CASSFDRAATETFF. The full variable domain, with the rest looked up from reference TRBV5-8 and TRBJ1-1, is EAGVTQSPTHLIKTRGQQATLRCSPISGHTSVYWYQQALGLGLQFLLWYDEGEERNRGNFPPRFSGRQFPNYSSELNVNALELEDSALYLCASSFDRAATETFFGQGTRLTVV.

This clonotype has a count of ten or more. The chain has TRBV6-1 and TRBJ2-7, with D perhaps assigned TRBD1 or TRBD2 (5 bases each). Per the germline V gene, CDR1 is MNHNS and CDR2 is SASEGT. V lost 7 bases and J lost 5, with 24 bases in between. This CDR3 has 16 amino acids. The CDR3 spells CASTLGSGLVFNEQYF. In nucleotides, the CDR3 is TGTGCCAGCACCCTCGGGTCGGGGCTAGTATTTAACGAGCAGTACTTC.

This clonotype was detected ten times or more. V usage is TRBV5-1 and J usage is TRBJ2-7; TRBD1 might be the D (6 bases). The CDR3 spans 13 residues. The germline V gene encodes CDR1 SGHRS and CDR2 YFSETQ. V dropped 0 bases and J dropped 3 bases, with 7 bases sitting between them. CDR3 in amino acids: CASSLEGVYEQYF. The CDR3 DNA reads as TGCGCCAGCAGCTTGGAGGGGGTCTACGAGCAGTACTTC.

There are many counts of this clonotype. The chain recombines TRBV28 with TRBJ2-5; no reliable D call. Trimming took off 6 bases at V and 4 bases at J, with 21 bases between the two ends. This CDR3 has 16 amino acids. Germline-derived CDR1 and CDR2 are MDHEN and SYDVKM. For the CDR3, the DNA is TGTGCCAGCAGCCCAGAGGAACTTCTAGTAGTAGAGACCCAGTACTTC. Translation gives CASSPEELLVVETQYF.

There are many counts of this clonotype. The chain has TRBV7-8 and TRBJ1-1, with D possibly being TRBD1 (5 bases). Germline assignment: CDR1 SGHVS and CDR2 FQNEAQ. Trimming removed 5 bases at V and 3 bases at J, with 16 bases between. This CDR3 is 15 amino acids long. The CDR3 loop reads CASSPFAPGYTEAFF. The DNA of the CDR3 is TGTGCCAGCAGCCCCTTCGCCCCAGGGTACACTGAAGCTTTCTTT.

The chain has TRBV28 and TRBJ2-7; 9 bases fit TRBD1. Trimming took 5 bases from V and 4 from J; bases not matched to a gene: 3. The CDR3 is 13 amino acids. Germline loops: CDR1 MDHEN, CDR2 SYDVKM. The CDR3 here is CASSDRGKYEQYF. The CDR3 coding sequence is TGTGCCAGCAGTGACAGGGGGAAATACGAGCAGTACTTC.

As to this clonotype: Given the absence of the conserved phenylalanine or tryptophan at the CDR3 end, a read error is likely. This chain links TRBV4-1 with TRBJ2-7, with 11 bases aligning to TRBD2. The trim removed 4 bases at V and 3 bases at J, leaving 5 bases unmatched. The length of the CDR3 is 15 residues. The germline CDR1 and CDR2 sequences are MGHRA and YSYEKL. The CDR3: CASSPELAGVYEQYL. CDR3 DNA: TGCGCCAGCAGCCCGGAACTAGCGGGAGTCTACGAGCAGTACCTC.

This clonotype was observed at least ten times. The V and J genes are TRBV7-9 and TRBJ2-2; D possibly corresponds to TRBD1 (5 bases). V was trimmed by 9 bases and J by 4 bases, leaving 9 bases between them. The CDR3 spans 12 residues. Germline lookup yields CDR1 SEHNR and CDR2 FQNEAQ (reference sequence). CDR3 sequence reads: CARGAGTGELFF. Written as DNA, the CDR3 is TGTGCCAGAGGGGCCGGCACCGGGGAGCTGTTTTTT.

In this sample, this clonotype turned up many times. The V gene is TRBV15, the J gene TRBJ1-5; D call uncertain. This CDR3 has 12 residues. Trimming pared 0 bases from V and 4 bases from J, leaving 1 base between. Germline-derived CDR1 and CDR2 are LNHNV and YYDKDF (reference sequence). CDR3 bases: TGTGCCACCAGCAGAGATAATCAGCCCCAGCATTTT. Translating gives CATSRDNQPQHF.

This clonotype was seen at least ten times. This chain links TRBV18 with TRBJ2-5; 8 bases are shared with TRBD1. Germline assignment: CDR1 KGHSH and CDR2 LQKENI. V trimming: 4 bases; J trimming: 3 bases; junction bases outside the gene matches: 4. This CDR3 comprises 14 residues. CDR3 nucleotide sequence: TGTGCCAGCTCACGCGAGACAGGGGAAGAGACCCAGTACTTC. Translating gives CASSRETGEETQYF.

V usage is TRBV2 and J usage is TRBJ2-2, with 11 positions matching TRBD1. This CDR3 is built from 15 residues. The junction had 1 base not matched to a gene; V was cut back by 3 bases and J by 4 bases. CDR1 and CDR2 from the germline V gene are SNHLY and FYNNEI. DNA for the CDR3: TGTGCCAGCAGTGAGGGACAGGGGGTCACCGGGGAGCTGTTTTTT. Translating gives CASSEGQGVTGELFF. Variable domain in full (rest from reference TRBV2 and TRBJ2-2): EPEVTQTPSHQVTQMGQEVILRCVPISNHLYFYWYRQILGQKVEFLVSFYNNEISEKSEIFDDQFSVERPDGSNFTLKIRSTKLEDSAMYFCASSEGQGVTGELFFGEGSRLTVL.

Many counts were recorded for this clonotype. The V and J genes are TRBV25-1 and TRBJ2-7, with D perhaps TRBD1 (6 bases). Trimming removed 3 bases at V and 3 bases at J, with 12 bases between. CDR3 length: 14 amino acids. Germline CDR1 and CDR2: MGHDK and SYGVNS. This CDR3 is CASSDRGMSYEQYF. The CDR3 bases are TGTGCCAGCAGTGATAGGGGGATGAGCTACGAGCAGTACTTC.